The TCR beta chain under discussion was sequenced for a study of long-term antiretroviral therapy in people with HIV. As for the study in general: The earliest samples came about a decade before the 2015 immediate-ART recommendation.

About this clone: The antigen is not known.

Regarding the study as a whole: Post-treatment diversity went higher with ART but stayed below transplant donor controls. It was observed that HIV repertoires exhibited narrower CDR3 length ranges than controls.

Version v3.0 of the immunoSEQ assay ran at survey level. Data came from immunoSEQ multiplex PCR; TCRdb stores just in-frame clones and leaves some out. This table has 13,000 or so clones, 80% appearing once. Cryopreserved PBMC, at roughly 0.9-11 million per sample, were present before DNA extraction. The CDR3 length is 16 residues. Trimming stripped 5 bases from V and 7 bases from J, with 20 bases between. CDR1 is SGHAT and CDR2 is FQNNGV in the germline V gene. The source is a man aged 40-49 years with HIV. The chain links TRBV11-2 to TRBJ2-2; D is perhaps TRBD2 (6 bases). The sequencing used unsorted PBMCs, collected 3.2 years before starting antiretroviral therapy. The CDR3 is CASSDSGRNSDGELFF. The CDR3 DNA sequence: TGTGCCAGCAGCGACAGCGGGCGTAATTCAGACGGGGAGCTGTTTTTT.